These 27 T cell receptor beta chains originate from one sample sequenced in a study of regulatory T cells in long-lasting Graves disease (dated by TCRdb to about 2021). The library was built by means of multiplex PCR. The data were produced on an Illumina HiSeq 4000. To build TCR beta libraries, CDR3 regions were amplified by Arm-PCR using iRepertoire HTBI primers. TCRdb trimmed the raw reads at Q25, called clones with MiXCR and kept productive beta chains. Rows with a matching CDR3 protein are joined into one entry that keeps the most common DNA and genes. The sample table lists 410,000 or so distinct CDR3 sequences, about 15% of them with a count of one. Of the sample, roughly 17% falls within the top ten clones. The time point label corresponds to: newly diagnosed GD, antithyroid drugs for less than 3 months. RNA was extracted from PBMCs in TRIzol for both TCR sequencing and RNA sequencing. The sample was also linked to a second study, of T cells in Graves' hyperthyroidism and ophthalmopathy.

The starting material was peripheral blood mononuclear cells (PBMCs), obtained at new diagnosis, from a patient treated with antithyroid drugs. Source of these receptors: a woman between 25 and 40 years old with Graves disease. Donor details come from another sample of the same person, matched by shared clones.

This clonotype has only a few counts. Here the CDR3 DNA reads TGTGCCAGTAGTATAGGACACCTTGGCTATGGCTACACCTTC. Translated, it gives CASSIGHLGYGYTF. The chain combines TRBV19 with TRBJ1-2, with D unresolved. V gave up 1 base and J gave up 4 bases, with 10 bases separating them. Per the germline V gene, CDR1 is LNHDA and CDR2 is SQIVND (reference sequence). This CDR3 is 14 amino acids long.

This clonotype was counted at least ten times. CDR3 coding DNA: TGTGCCAGCAGTCCCCGCCGGCAGCGAGGCAATCAGCCCCAGCATTTT. It specifies CASSPRRQRGNQPQHF. The chain uses TRBV28 and TRBJ1-5, with D hard to call. The length of the CDR3 is 16 residues. Germline values: CDR1 MDHEN, CDR2 SYDVKM. V was shortened by 5 bases and J by 2 bases, with 16 bases between the two germline ends. The entire variable domain, with the rest obtained from reference TRBV28 and TRBJ1-5, is as follows: DVKVTQSSRYLVKRTGEKVFLECVQDMDHENMFWYRQDPGLGLRLIYFSYDVKMKEKGDIPEGYSVSREKKERFSLILESASTNQTSMYLCASSPRRQRGNQPQHFGDGTRLSIL.

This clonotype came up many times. The CDR3 DNA reads as TGTGCCAGCAGTCGAGTCGGGAACGAGCAGTACTTC. This sequence encodes CASSRVGNEQYF. V and J are TRBV12-3 or TRBV12-4 and TRBJ2-7, with a possible D match to TRBD2 (5 bases). The CDR3 has 12 amino acids. Trimming cost V 5 bases and J 5 bases, with 10 bases left between them.

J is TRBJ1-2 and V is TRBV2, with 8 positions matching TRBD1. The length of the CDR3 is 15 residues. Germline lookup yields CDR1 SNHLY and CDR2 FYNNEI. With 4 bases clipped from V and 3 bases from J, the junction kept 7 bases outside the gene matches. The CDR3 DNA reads TGTGCCAGCAGTGTAGGACAGGGTACCGACTATGGCTACACCTTC. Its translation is CASSVGQGTDYGYTF. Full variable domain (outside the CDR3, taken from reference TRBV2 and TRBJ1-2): EPEVTQTPSHQVTQMGQEVILRCVPISNHLYFYWYRQILGQKVEFLVSFYNNEISEKSEIFDDQFSVERPDGSNFTLKIRSTKLEDSAMYFCASSVGQGTDYGYTFGSGTRLTVV.

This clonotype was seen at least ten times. CDR3 nucleotide sequence: TGTGCCAGCAGTTTAATGGTCTCCCTGAACACTGAAGCTTTCTTT. Protein: CASSLMVSLNTEAFF. The chain joins TRBV28 to TRBJ1-1; no definite D call. The CDR3 has 15 amino acids. From germline, CDR1 is MDHEN and CDR2 SYDVKM. Trimming took off 2 bases at V and 0 bases at J, with 10 bases between the two ends.

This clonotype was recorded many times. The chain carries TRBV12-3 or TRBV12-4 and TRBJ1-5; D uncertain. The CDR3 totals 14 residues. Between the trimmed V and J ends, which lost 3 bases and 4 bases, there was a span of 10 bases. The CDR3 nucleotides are TGTGCCAGCAGTTTGGTGGCAGCAAATCAGCCCCAGCATTTT. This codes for CASSLVAANQPQHF.

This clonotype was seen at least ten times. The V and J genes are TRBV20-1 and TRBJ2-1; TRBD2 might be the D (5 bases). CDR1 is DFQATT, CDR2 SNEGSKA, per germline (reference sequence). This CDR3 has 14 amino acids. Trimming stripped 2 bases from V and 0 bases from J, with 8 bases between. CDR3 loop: CSARKGSSYNEQFF. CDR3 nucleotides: TGCAGTGCTAGAAAAGGGAGCTCCTACAATGAGCAGTTCTTC.

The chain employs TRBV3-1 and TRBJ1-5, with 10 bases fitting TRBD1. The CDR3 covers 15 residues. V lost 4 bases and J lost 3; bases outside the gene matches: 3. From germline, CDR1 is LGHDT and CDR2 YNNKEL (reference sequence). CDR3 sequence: CASSLGQGNNQPQHF. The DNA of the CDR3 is TGTGCCAGCAGCCTGGGACAGGGGAACAATCAGCCCCAGCATTTT.

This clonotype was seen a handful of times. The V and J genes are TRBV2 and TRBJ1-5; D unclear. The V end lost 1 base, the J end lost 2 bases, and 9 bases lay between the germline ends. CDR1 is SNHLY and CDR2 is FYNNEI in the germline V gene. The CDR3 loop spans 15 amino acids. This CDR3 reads CASSEDSGGNQPQHF. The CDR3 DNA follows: TGTGCCAGCAGTGAAGACAGTGGAGGCAATCAGCCCCAGCATTTT.

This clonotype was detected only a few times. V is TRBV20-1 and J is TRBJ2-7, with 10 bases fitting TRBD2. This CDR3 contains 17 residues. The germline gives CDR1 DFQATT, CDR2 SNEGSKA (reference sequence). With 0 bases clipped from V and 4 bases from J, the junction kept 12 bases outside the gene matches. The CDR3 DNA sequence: TGCAGTGCTAGAGATTACGTCAGGCTAGCGGGAGTATACGAGCAGTACTTC. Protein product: CSARDYVRLAGVYEQYF.

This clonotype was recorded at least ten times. The CDR3 DNA reads as TGTGCCAGCAGTTCCCGGACAGGGGCCGAAGCTTTCTTT. Translated: CASSSRTGAEAFF. This chain joins TRBV12-3 or TRBV12-4 and TRBJ1-1; TRBD1 aligns across 9 bases. After removal of 4 bases from V and 8 bases from J, the junction contained 5 bases not matched to a gene. The CDR3 spans 13 residues.

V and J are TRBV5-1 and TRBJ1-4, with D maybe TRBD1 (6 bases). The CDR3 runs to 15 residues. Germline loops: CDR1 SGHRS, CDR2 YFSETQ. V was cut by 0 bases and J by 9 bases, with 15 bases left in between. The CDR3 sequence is CASSLAVDSGKKLFF. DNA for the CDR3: TGCGCCAGCAGCTTGGCCGTGGACAGTGGAAAAAAACTGTTTTTT. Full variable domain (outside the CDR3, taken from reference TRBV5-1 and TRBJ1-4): KAGVTQTPRYLIKTRGQQVTLSCSPISGHRSVSWYQQTPGQGLQFLFEYFSETQRNKGNFPGRFSGRQFSNSRSEMNVSTLELGDSALYLCASSLAVDSGKKLFFGSGTQLSVL.

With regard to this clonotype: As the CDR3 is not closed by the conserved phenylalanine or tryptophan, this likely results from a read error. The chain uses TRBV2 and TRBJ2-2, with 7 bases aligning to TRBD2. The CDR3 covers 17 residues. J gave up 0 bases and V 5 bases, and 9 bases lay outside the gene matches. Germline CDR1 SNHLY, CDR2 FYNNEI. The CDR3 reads CASSPEGLAANTGELFL. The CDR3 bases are TGTGCCAGCAGTCCTGAGGGGCTAGCGGCGAACACCGGGGAGCTGTTTCTT.

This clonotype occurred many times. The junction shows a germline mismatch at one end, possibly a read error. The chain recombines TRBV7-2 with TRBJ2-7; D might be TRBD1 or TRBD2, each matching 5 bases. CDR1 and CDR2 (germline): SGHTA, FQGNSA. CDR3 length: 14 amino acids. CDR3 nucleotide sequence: TGTGCCAGCAGCTTAGCGGCTGGGGACCCAAGGCCAACATTC. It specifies CASSLAAGDPRPTF. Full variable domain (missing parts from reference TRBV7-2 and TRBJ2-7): GAGVSQSPSNKVTEKGKDVELRCDPISGHTALYWYRQSLGQGLEFLIYFQGNSAPDKSGLPSDRFSAERTGGSVSTLTIQRTQQEDSAVYLCASSLAAGDPRPTFGPGTRLTVT.

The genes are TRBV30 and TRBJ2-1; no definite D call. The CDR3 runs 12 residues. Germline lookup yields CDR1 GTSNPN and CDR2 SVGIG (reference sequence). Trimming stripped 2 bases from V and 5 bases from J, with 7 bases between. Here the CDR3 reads CAWSPPNNEQFF. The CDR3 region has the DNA TGTGCCTGGAGTCCGCCTAACAATGAGCAGTTCTTC.

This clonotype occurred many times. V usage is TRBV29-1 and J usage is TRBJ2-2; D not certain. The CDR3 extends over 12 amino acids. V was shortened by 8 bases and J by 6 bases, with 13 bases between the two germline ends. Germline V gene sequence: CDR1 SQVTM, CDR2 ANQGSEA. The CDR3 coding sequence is TGCAGCTCACCGGATGGCTCCGGGGAGCTGTTTTTT. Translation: CSSPDGSGELFF.

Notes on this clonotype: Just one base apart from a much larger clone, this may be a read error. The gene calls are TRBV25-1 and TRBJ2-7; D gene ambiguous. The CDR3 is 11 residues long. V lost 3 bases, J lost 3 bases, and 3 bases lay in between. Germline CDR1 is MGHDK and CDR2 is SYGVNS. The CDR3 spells CASSDIYEQYF. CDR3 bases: TGTGCCAGCAGTGACATCTACGAGCAGTACTTC.

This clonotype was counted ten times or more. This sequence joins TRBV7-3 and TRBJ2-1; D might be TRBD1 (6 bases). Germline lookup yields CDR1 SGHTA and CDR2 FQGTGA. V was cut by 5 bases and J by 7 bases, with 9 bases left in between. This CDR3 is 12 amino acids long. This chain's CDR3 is CASSLGANEQFF. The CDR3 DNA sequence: TGTGCCAGCAGCCTGGGGGCAAATGAGCAGTTCTTC. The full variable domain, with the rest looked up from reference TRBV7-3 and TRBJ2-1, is GAGVSQTPSNKVTEKGKYVELRCDPISGHTALYWYRQSLGQGPEFLIYFQGTGAADDSGLPNDRFFAVRPEGSVSTLKIQRTERGDSAVYLCASSLGANEQFFGPGTRLTVL.

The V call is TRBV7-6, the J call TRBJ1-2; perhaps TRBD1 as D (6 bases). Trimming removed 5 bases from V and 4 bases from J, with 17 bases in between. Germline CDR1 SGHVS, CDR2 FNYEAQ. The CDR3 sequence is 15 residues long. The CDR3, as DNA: TGTGCCAGCAGCCTCGAAGCGACAGGCGGCTATGGCTACACCTTC. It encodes CASSLEATGGYGYTF.

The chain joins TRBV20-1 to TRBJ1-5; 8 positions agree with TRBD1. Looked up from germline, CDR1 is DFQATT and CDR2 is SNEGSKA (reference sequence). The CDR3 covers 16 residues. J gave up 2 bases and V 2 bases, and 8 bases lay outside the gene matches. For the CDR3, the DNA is TGCAGTGCTAGAAATACAGGGGGAGGAGGCAATCAGCCCCAGCATTTT. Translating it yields CSARNTGGGGNQPQHF.

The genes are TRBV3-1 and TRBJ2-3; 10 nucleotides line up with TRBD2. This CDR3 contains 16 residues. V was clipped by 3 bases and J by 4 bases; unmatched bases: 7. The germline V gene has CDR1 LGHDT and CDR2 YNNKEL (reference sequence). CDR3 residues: CASSQLAGAESDTQYF. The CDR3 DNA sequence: TGTGCCAGCAGCCAGCTAGCGGGGGCTGAGTCAGATACGCAGTATTTT.

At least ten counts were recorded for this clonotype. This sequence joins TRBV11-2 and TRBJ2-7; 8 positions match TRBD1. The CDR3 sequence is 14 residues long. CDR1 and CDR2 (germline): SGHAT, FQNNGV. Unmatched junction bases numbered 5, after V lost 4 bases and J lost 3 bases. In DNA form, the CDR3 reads TGTGCCAGCAGCTCCGGGACAGGAGACTACGAGCAGTACTTC. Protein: CASSSGTGDYEQYF.

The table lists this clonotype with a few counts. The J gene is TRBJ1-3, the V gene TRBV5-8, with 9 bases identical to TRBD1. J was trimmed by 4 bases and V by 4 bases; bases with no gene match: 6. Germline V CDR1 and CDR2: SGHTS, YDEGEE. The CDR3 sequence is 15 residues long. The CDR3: CASSEQGAGGNTIYF. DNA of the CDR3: TGTGCCAGCAGCGAACAGGGGGCGGGAGGAAACACCATATATTTT.

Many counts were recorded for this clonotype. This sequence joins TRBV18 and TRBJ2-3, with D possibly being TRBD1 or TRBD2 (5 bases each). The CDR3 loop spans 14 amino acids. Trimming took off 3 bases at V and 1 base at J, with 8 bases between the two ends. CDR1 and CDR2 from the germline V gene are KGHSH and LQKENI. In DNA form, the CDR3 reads TGTGCCAGCTCACCTTGGGACCGCACAGATACGCAGTATTTT. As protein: CASSPWDRTDTQYF.

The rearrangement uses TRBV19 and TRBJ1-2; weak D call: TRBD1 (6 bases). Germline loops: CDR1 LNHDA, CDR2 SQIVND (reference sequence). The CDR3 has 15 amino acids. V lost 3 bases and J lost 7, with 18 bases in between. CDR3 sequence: CASSIEGVYYIGYTF. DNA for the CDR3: TGTGCCAGTAGTATCGAGGGGGTTTACTACATTGGCTACACCTTC.

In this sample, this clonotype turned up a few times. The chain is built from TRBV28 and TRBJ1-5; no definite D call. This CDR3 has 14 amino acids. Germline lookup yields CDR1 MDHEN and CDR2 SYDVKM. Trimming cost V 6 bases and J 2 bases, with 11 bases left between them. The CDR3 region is CASSLYNGNQPQHF. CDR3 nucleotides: TGTGCCAGCAGCCTTTATAATGGCAATCAGCCCCAGCATTTT.

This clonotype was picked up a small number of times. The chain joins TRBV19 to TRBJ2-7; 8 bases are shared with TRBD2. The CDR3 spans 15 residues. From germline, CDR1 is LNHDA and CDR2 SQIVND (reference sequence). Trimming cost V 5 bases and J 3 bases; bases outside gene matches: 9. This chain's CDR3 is CASSPRVAGNYEQYF. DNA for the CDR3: TGTGCCAGTAGTCCGCGGGTAGCGGGGAACTACGAGCAGTACTTC.